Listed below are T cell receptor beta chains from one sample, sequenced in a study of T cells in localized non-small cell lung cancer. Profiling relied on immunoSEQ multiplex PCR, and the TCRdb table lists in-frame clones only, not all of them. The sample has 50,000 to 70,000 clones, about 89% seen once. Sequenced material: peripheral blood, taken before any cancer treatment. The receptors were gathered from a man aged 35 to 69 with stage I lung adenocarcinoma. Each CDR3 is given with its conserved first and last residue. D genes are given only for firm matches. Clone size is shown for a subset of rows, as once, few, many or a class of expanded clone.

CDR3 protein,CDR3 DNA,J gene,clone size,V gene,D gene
CASDPSGTPWETQYF,TGTGCCAGCGACCCCTCCGGGACACCCTGGGAGACCCAGTACTTC,TRBJ2-5,NA,TRBV6-1,NA
CASSSVSSGNTIYF,TGTGCCAGCAGCTCGGTCTCCTCTGGAAACACCATATATTTT,TRBJ1-3,NA,TRBV7-9,NA
CASSDPGTDTQYF,TGCGCCAGCAGCGACCCCGGGACAGATACGCAGTATTTT,TRBJ2-3,NA,TRBV4-3,NA
CASTRRVRARTSGNLRGYNEQFF,TGTGCCAGCACCCGGCGGGTTAGGGCTAGGACTAGCGGGAACCTTCGGGGTTACAATGAGCAGTTCTTC,TRBJ2-1,NA,TRBV2,TRBD2
CAFDRPYGYTF,TGTGCCTTCGACAGGCCCTATGGCTACACCTTC,TRBJ1-2,NA,TRBV30,NA
CASSLYPGTSSDNEQFF,TGTGCCAGCAGCTTATACCCCGGGACTAGCAGTGACAATGAGCAGTTCTTC,TRBJ2-1,once,TRBV7-3,TRBD2
CASSIVLGGASEAFF,TGTGCCAGTAGTATAGTACTAGGGGGCGCTTCTGAAGCTTTCTTT,TRBJ1-1,NA,TRBV19,TRBD1
CASSVDSSRGYGYTF,TGTGCCAGCAGCGTAGATAGTTCCCGGGGCTATGGCTACACCTTC,TRBJ1-2,once,TRBV9,NA
CASSPGTSTGELFF,TGTGCCAGCAGTCCCGGGACATCCACCGGGGAGCTGTTTTTT,TRBJ2-2,few,TRBV28,NA
CASSPLGLAGNTGELFF,TGTGCCAGCTCACCTCTCGGACTAGCGGGGAACACCGGGGAGCTGTTTTTT,TRBJ2-2,once,TRBV18,TRBD2
CAISVVGGRARTGELFF,TGTGCCATCAGCGTAGTGGGAGGGCGTGCAAGAACCGGGGAGCTGTTTTTT,TRBJ2-2,NA,TRBV10-3,TRBD2
CASSQEVGSSYEQYF,TGTGCCAGCAGCCAAGAGGTTGGCAGCTCCTACGAGCAGTACTTC,TRBJ2-7,once,TRBV4-2,NA
CASSLRQGLEKLFF,TGTGCCAGCAGCTTAAGACAGGGGTTGGAAAAACTGTTTTTT,TRBJ1-4,NA,TRBV7-8,TRBD1
CATSSHNQRGGNEQFF,TGTGCCACCAGCAGTCATAATCAGAGAGGGGGTAATGAGCAGTTCTTC,TRBJ2-1,NA,TRBV15,NA
CSVEASTASSYNEQFF,TGCAGCGTTGAAGCGTCGACGGCGAGCTCCTACAATGAGCAGTTCTTC,TRBJ2-1,once,TRBV29-1,NA
CASSPSGGETQYF,TGTGCCAGCTCACCATCAGGGGGCGAGACCCAGTACTTC,TRBJ2-5,few,TRBV18,TRBD1
CASSLGLAGDNEQFF,TGTGCCAGCAGCTTGGGACTAGCGGGGGACAATGAGCAGTTCTTC,TRBJ2-1,NA,TRBV11-1,TRBD2
CASSSDSYNEQFF,TGTGCCAGCAGTAGTGACAGTTACAATGAGCAGTTCTTC,TRBJ2-1,once,TRBV28,NA
CASSPLGSNEQFF,TGTGCCAGCAGCCCCCTCGGTAGCAATGAGCAGTTCTTC,TRBJ2-1,NA,TRBV7-9,NA
CASSLSSGSGTYEQYF,TGTGCCAGCAGTTTATCGTCTGGGTCAGGCACCTACGAGCAGTACTTC,TRBJ2-7,NA,TRBV27,NA
CASSQGHFYEQYF,TGTGCCAGCAGTCAGGGACACTTCTACGAGCAGTACTTC,TRBJ2-7,NA,TRBV6-1,NA
CASSSFSTDRNGYTF,TGTGCCAGCAGTTCGTTTTCGACAGACCGTAACGGCTACACCTTC,TRBJ1-2,NA,TRBV6-5,NA
CASSLWTGLGNEQFF,TGTGCCAGCAGCCTGTGGACAGGGCTAGGGAATGAGCAGTTCTTC,TRBJ2-1,NA,TRBV7-2,TRBD1
CAGLNRQGELMKKLFF,TGCGCCGGGCTCAACCGACAGGGAGAACTAATGAAAAAACTGTTTTTT,TRBJ1-4,NA,TRBV5-1,TRBD1
CASSLDRNTEAFF,TGCGCCAGCAGCCTAGACAGGAACACTGAAGCTTTCTTT,TRBJ1-1,once,TRBV4-3,NA